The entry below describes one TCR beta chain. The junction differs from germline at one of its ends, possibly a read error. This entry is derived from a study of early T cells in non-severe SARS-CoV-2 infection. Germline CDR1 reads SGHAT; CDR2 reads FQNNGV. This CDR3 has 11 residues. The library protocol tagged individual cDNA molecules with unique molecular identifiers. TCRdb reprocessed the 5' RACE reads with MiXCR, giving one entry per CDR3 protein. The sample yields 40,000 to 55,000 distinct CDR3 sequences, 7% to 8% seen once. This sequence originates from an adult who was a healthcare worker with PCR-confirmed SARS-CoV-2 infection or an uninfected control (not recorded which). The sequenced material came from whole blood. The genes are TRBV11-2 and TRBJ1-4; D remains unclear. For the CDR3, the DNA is TGTGCCGGCAGCTCCGAGGTGGGACTGTTTTTT. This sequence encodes CAGSSEVGLFF.